The source of this TCR beta chain is a study of Graves' ophthalmopathy and Graves' hyperthyroidism. A follow-up of 18 months without ophthalmopathy meant that hyperthyroidism was stable. Only newly diagnosed hyperthyroidism patients aged 18 to 65, with under 2 months' duration, were enrolled. Physicians reached a diagnosis by relying on clinical symptoms, serum thyroxine, TRAb, thyroid ultrasound and orbital computed tomography. The authors amplified TCR beta CDR3 regions, and they did so from RNA transcripts for repertoire sequencing. HTBI primers served in a first-round RT-PCR, which a second-round multiplex PCR followed. TCRdb re-derived calls from the multiplex PCR reads in MiXCR, one entry per CDR3 protein. The profile shows about 620,000 distinct CDR3 sequences, 22% of them singletons. Of note for this clonotype: Its antigen remains unknown.

Study results and caveats: Among expanded thyroid clonotypes above 0.001 frequency, most also occurred in blood.

Sequencing used peripheral blood. The TCR comes from a woman aged 18-35 years with stable Graves' hyperthyroidism. Some clones in this sample may be carry-over from other donors' samples.

This CDR3 is CASSEFGGGQGAEAFF. Here the CDR3 DNA reads TGTGCCAGCAGTGAGTTCGGGGGAGGACAGGGGGCTGAAGCTTTCTTT. The rearrangement uses TRBV6-1 and TRBJ1-1; 10 positions agree with TRBD1. Germline CDR1 is MNHNS and CDR2 is SASEGT. This CDR3 contains 16 residues. V lost 3 bases and J lost 6; bases outside the gene matches: 10.